These 17 T cell receptor beta chains came from one sample sequenced in a study of HIV-infected patients and healthy controls. Whole blood was used without fractionation, so all unsorted peripheral T cells were included. Alpha and beta constant-region primers primed reverse transcription of about 470 ng RNA. Using multiplexing indices, alpha and beta chain libraries were generated apart by chain-specific third strand synthesis. Each CDR3 protein is one row after TCRdb ran MiXCR on the 5' RACE reads. This table has about 4,400 distinct CDR3 sequences, roughly 8% appearing once. Material: blood, obtained before antiretroviral therapy. The source of these receptors is an adult with HIV infection.

The rearrangement uses TRBV7-2 and TRBJ2-2; 10 positions match TRBD2. Trimming cost V 5 bases and J 6 bases; bases outside gene matches: 6. CDR3 length: 15 amino acids. The germline gives CDR1 SGHTA, CDR2 FQGNSA. This CDR3 reads CASSARTSGPGELFF. The DNA for the CDR3 is TGTGCCAGCAGCGCCAGGACTAGCGGTCCCGGGGAGCTGTTTTTT.

The chain couples TRBV12-3 or TRBV12-4 to TRBJ2-1, with TRBD2 as a possible D gene (5 bases). This CDR3 is 12 amino acids long. V was clipped by 7 bases and J by 10 bases, with 14 bases between them. CDR3 DNA: TGTGCCAGCACACCAAGGCGCGGGGAGCAGTTCTTC. Its translation: CASTPRRGEQFF.

This clonotype qualifies as medium-sized. V usage is TRBV18 and J usage is TRBJ2-7, with D maybe TRBD1 (6 bases). The CDR3 loop spans 13 amino acids. V was trimmed by 4 bases and J by 3 bases, leaving 10 bases between them. The germline gives CDR1 KGHSH, CDR2 LQKENI. CDR3 loop: CASSQDSYYEQYF. The CDR3, as DNA: TGTGCCAGCTCACAGGACAGCTACTACGAGCAGTACTTC.

This clonotype was seen only a few times. The chain recombines TRBV7-2 with TRBJ1-1; no firm D call. Trimming took off 1 base at V and 5 bases at J, with 8 bases between the two ends. From germline, CDR1 is SGHTA and CDR2 FQGNSA. CDR3 length: 13 amino acids. The CDR3 coding sequence is TGTGCCAGCAGCTTAGGGGCCGGGACTGAAGCTTTCTTT. Its translation: CASSLGAGTEAFF.

This clonotype was counted at least ten times. The chain combines TRBV14 with TRBJ2-7, with 10 bases aligning to TRBD2. Germline-derived CDR1 and CDR2 are SGHDN and FVKESK. Trimming removed 4 bases from V and 3 bases from J; junction bases left unmatched: 3. CDR3 length: 14 residues. The CDR3 sequence: CASSLLAGNYEQYF. In DNA, the CDR3 is TGTGCCAGCAGCCTACTAGCGGGAAACTACGAGCAGTACTTC.

This clonotype was found many times. The chain uses TRBV23-1 and TRBJ1-2, with unresolved D. TRBV23-1 is reported as an ORF; its role is uncertain. Trimming removed 2 bases from V and 6 bases from J, with 13 bases in between. This CDR3 has 14 residues. CDR3 sequence: CASSQEEGRDGYTF. DNA for the CDR3: TGCGCCAGCAGTCAAGAAGAGGGCCGAGATGGCTACACCTTC.

This clonotype was observed many times. The CDR3 sequence: CASSQDRGGYEQYF. CDR3 nucleotides: TGTGCCAGCAGCCAAGACAGGGGTGGATACGAGCAGTACTTC. The chain is built from TRBV7-2 and TRBJ2-7; TRBD1 aligns across 8 bases. Trimming at V came to 5 bases and at J to 4 bases, leaving 7 bases not matched to a gene. The CDR3 is 14 residues long. Germline-derived CDR1 and CDR2 are SGHTA and FQGNSA.

This clonotype was counted ten times or more. The rearrangement uses TRBV30 and TRBJ1-5; TRBD1 is a possible D gene (6 bases). V gave up 0 bases and J gave up 3 bases, with 15 bases separating them. The CDR3 runs 16 residues. Germline CDR1 reads GTSNPN; CDR2 reads SVGIG (reference sequence). The CDR3: CAWSVGGPGSNQPQHF. The CDR3 coding sequence is TGTGCCTGGAGTGTAGGGGGGCCGGGGTCCAATCAGCCCCAGCATTTT.

By share of the sample, this clonotype is medium-sized. V gene TRBV3-1 combines with J gene TRBJ2-1; tentative D call: TRBD1 (5 bases). Trimming removed 0 bases at V and 9 bases at J, with 12 bases between. The CDR3 has 14 residues. CDR1 LGHDT and CDR2 YNNKEL come from the germline V gene (reference sequence). Here the CDR3 DNA reads TGTGCCAGCAGCCAAGATCCCAAGGGGATTGAGCAGTTCTTC. Translated: CASSQDPKGIEQFF.

This chain connects TRBV24-1 to TRBJ1-1; D gene uncertain. V lost 1 base, J lost 5 bases, and 7 bases lay in between. The CDR3 is 13 amino acids. Germline V gene sequence: CDR1 KGHDR, CDR2 SFDVKD. The CDR3 DNA sequence: TGTGCCACCAGTGATTTCGCAGGTACTGAAGCTTTCTTT. Translating it yields CATSDFAGTEAFF.

This clonotype was recorded at least ten times. The V and J genes are TRBV6-5 and TRBJ2-1, with 8 bases fitting TRBD2. Trimming at V came to 0 bases and at J to 5 bases, leaving 3 bases not matched to a gene. Germline V lookup: CDR1 MNHEY, CDR2 SVGAGI. The CDR3 is 15 amino acids. Here the CDR3 DNA reads TGTGCCAGCAGTTACTCCACTAGCGGACACAATGAGCAGTTCTTC. It encodes CASSYSTSGHNEQFF.

In this sample, this clonotype is medium-sized. This chain joins TRBV12-3 or TRBV12-4 and TRBJ2-3; D assignment may be TRBD1 or TRBD2 (5 bases each). V was cut by 5 bases and J by 0 bases, with 18 bases left in between. CDR3 size: 17 residues. The CDR3 nucleotides read TGTGCCAGCAGTCCCGGGGTGGGACGGCTAAGCACAGATACGCAGTATTTT. Amino acid sequence: CASSPGVGRLSTDTQYF.

This clonotype qualifies as medium-sized (0.01 to 0.1%). The chain has TRBV3-1 and TRBJ2-7, with D unresolved. The CDR3 covers 13 residues. Between the trimmed V and J ends, which lost 4 bases and 7 bases, there was a span of 14 bases. The V gene's germline CDR1 is LGHDT and CDR2 YNNKEL (reference sequence). CDR3 residues: CASSRGRSGEQYF. The CDR3 DNA reads TGTGCCAGCAGCCGTGGACGGTCCGGGGAGCAGTACTTC.

This clonotype counts as medium-sized. The rearrangement uses TRBV6-5 and TRBJ2-6; TRBD1 matches at 7 bases. Germline values: CDR1 MNHEY, CDR2 SVGAGI. V was pared by 6 bases and J by 0 bases, with 5 bases of the junction left unmatched. This CDR3 is 16 amino acids long. DNA of the CDR3: TGTGCCAGCAGACAGGGGATCCGCTCTGGGGCCAACGTCCTGACTTTC. Translation gives CASRQGIRSGANVLTF.

This clonotype is categorized as medium-sized. The chain uses TRBV30 and TRBJ2-1; TRBD2 aligns across 16 bases. The CDR3 runs to 16 residues. The V segment lost 0 bases and the J segment 7 bases; nucleotides outside the gene matches: 3. The germline V gene encodes CDR1 GTSNPN and CDR2 SVGIG (reference sequence). CDR3 DNA sequence: TGTGCCTGGAGTGTGGGACTAGCGGGGGGGTTTAATGAGCAGTTCTTC. Translating it yields CAWSVGLAGGFNEQFF.

The CDR3 region is CASSLGGLAGGGNEQFF. The DNA of the CDR3 is TGTGCCAGCAGCTTGGGGGGACTAGCGGGGGGCGGCAATGAGCAGTTCTTC. The chain is built from TRBV5-4 and TRBJ2-1; 15 nucleotides agree with TRBD2. The length of the CDR3 is 17 residues. Germline lookup yields CDR1 SGHNT and CDR2 YYREEE (reference sequence). Trimming at V came to 0 bases and at J to 6 bases, leaving 4 bases not matched to a gene.

This clonotype was seen many times. This chain uses TRBV7-8 with TRBJ1-4; D gene ambiguous. The germline V gene encodes CDR1 SGHVS and CDR2 FQNEAQ. The CDR3 extends over 16 amino acids. Deletions cut 1 base from V and 7 bases from J, with 16 bases between. The CDR3 loop reads CASSLVGGAVSEKLFF. The CDR3 DNA sequence: TGTGCCAGCAGCTTAGTGGGTGGCGCAGTCAGTGAAAAACTGTTTTTT.